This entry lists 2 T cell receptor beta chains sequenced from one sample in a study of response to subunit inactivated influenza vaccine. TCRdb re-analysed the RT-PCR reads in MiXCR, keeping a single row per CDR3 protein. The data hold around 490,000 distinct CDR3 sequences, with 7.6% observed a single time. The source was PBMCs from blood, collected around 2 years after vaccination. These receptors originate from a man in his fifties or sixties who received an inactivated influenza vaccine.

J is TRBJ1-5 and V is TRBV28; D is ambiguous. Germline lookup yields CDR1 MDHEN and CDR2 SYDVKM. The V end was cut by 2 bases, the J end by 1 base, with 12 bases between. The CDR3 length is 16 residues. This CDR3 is CASSLAQRLSNQPQHF. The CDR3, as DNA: TGTGCCAGCAGTTTAGCACAACGGCTAAGCAATCAGCCCCAGCATTTT.

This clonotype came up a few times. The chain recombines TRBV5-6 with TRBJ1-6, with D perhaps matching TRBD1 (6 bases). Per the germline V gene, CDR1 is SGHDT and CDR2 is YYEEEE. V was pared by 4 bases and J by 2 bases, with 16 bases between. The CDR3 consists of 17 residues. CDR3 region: CASSPDRSRTYNSPLHF. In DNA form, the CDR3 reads TGTGCCAGCAGCCCAGACAGGTCAAGAACCTATAATTCACCCCTCCACTTT.